Below, 23 T cell receptor beta chains from the same sample are listed, as sequenced in a study of T-cell memory formation after mild COVID-19. TCRdb fed the 5' RACE reads into MiXCR, producing one record per CDR3 protein. The data show roughly 370,000 distinct CDR3 sequences, 16% seen once. Sequencing was performed on PBMCs or a T cell subset sorted from them (not recorded which). These receptors were obtained from a man younger than 30 who had mild COVID-19 (a few samples of this study predate the infection). Cell type and time point are not known.

This clonotype was counted between two and nine times. The chain combines TRBV20-1 with TRBJ1-1; the D is unclear. The CDR3 length is 13 residues. Germline V lookup: CDR1 DFQATT, CDR2 SNEGSKA (reference sequence). The CDR3 loop reads CISRGYQNTEAFF. CDR3 coding DNA: TGCATCTCCCGGGGATACCAGAACACTGAAGCTTTCTTT.

This rearrangement joins TRBV20-1 to TRBJ2-5; D is perhaps TRBD1 (5 bases). Germline values: CDR1 DFQATT, CDR2 SNEGSKA (reference sequence). This CDR3 comprises 13 residues. Between the trimmed V and J ends, which lost 0 bases and 1 base, there was a span of 6 bases. The CDR3 loop is CSAREGRQETQYF. In DNA form, the CDR3 reads TGCAGTGCTAGAGAGGGGCGCCAAGAGACCCAGTACTTC.

This chain connects TRBV18 to TRBJ2-7; 7 bases align to TRBD2. CDR1 KGHSH and CDR2 LQKENI come from the germline V gene. V trimming: 7 bases; J trimming: 3 bases; junction bases outside the gene matches: 9. This CDR3 has 14 amino acids. The CDR3 nucleotides are TGTGCCAGCTTCGTAGGCGGGGGATTCTACGAGCAGTACTTC. Its protein product is CASFVGGGFYEQYF. Full variable domain (missing parts from reference TRBV18 and TRBJ2-7): NAGVMQNPRHLVRRRGQEARLRCSPMKGHSHVYWYRQLPEEGLKFMVYLQKENIIDESGMPKERFSAEFPKEGPSILRIQQVVRGDSAAYFCASFVGGGFYEQYFGPGTRLTVT.

The rearrangement joins TRBV10-3 to TRBJ2-5; D gene uncertain. Germline loops: CDR1 ENHRY, CDR2 SYGVKD. This CDR3 region has 12 residues. The V and J ends lost 8 bases and 1 base respectively, with 8 bases between them. The CDR3 DNA sequence: TGTGCCATCGGCACGGCCCAAGAGACCCAGTACTTC. As protein: CAIGTAQETQYF.

In its sample, this clonotype was seen a few times. The CDR3 loop reads CASSHPLIQGRHTTGELFF. The CDR3 bases are TGCGCCAGCAGCCATCCCTTGATACAGGGGAGACATACCACCGGGGAGCTGTTTTTT. The rearrangement uses TRBV4-3 and TRBJ2-2; 7 bases fit TRBD1. The CDR3 sequence is 19 residues long. Unmatched junction bases numbered 17, after V lost 3 bases and J lost 4 bases. Germline V CDR1 and CDR2: LGHNA, YSLEER.

This clonotype was found a few times. The chain employs TRBV18 and TRBJ1-5; 8 bases are shared with TRBD1. V gave up 6 bases and J gave up 6 bases; unmatched junction bases: 7. The CDR3 is 14 amino acids. Germline V gene sequence: CDR1 KGHSH, CDR2 LQKENI. The CDR3 DNA reads as TGTGCCAGCTCTCGGGGACAGGATATTCAGCCCCAGCATTTT. Residues: CASSRGQDIQPQHF.

This chain connects TRBV7-3 to TRBJ1-2, with a weak D call TRBD1 (6 bases). CDR1 is SGHTA and CDR2 is FQGTGA in the germline V gene. CDR3 size: 14 residues. V was clipped by 2 bases and J by 4 bases, with 11 bases between them. DNA for the CDR3: TGTGCCAGCAGCTTAGGTGGGGGCTCCTATGGCTACACCTTC. Protein: CASSLGGGSYGYTF.

J is TRBJ2-1 and V is TRBV7-6; TRBD2 matches 14 bases. Germline V gives CDR1 SGHVS, CDR2 FNYEAQ. The CDR3 covers 17 residues. V was clipped by 5 bases and J by 4 bases; unmatched bases: 7. CDR3 sequence reads: CASSPTSGGASYNEQFF. In DNA form, the CDR3 reads TGTGCCAGCAGCCCGACTAGCGGGGGGGCCTCATACAATGAGCAGTTCTTC.

In this sample, this clonotype turned up many times. The rearrangement links TRBV18 to TRBJ1-1, with a weak D call TRBD1 (5 bases). The CDR3 loop spans 13 amino acids. Trimming took off 3 bases at V and 5 bases at J, with 10 bases between the two ends. Germline loops: CDR1 KGHSH, CDR2 LQKENI. CDR3 amino acids: CASSPGEGTEAFF. The CDR3, as DNA: TGTGCCAGCTCACCGGGGGAAGGGACTGAAGCTTTCTTT.

This clonotype turned up a few times. This chain uses TRBV5-1 with TRBJ2-5; D is undetermined. The length of the CDR3 is 13 residues. V was shortened by 2 bases and J by 5 bases, with 10 bases between the two germline ends. Germline lookup yields CDR1 SGHRS and CDR2 YFSETQ. DNA for the CDR3: TGCGCCAGCAGCTTTTCCACCGTGGAGACCCAGTACTTC. It yields the protein CASSFSTVETQYF.

This clonotype has just a few counts. In nucleotides, the CDR3 is TGTGCCAGCAGCCCGGGGGGTACCATCTGGGATGAAGCTTTCTTT. It specifies CASSPGGTIWDEAFF. The genes are TRBV5-5 and TRBJ1-1, with D perhaps matching TRBD1 (5 bases). Germline CDR1 reads SGHKS; CDR2 reads YYEKEE (reference sequence). V was pared by 4 bases and J by 7 bases, with 20 bases between. The length of the CDR3 is 15 residues.

V is TRBV5-1 and J is TRBJ2-5; TRBD2 matches 10 bases. Trimming took 5 bases from V and 2 from J; bases not matched to a gene: 9. CDR1 SGHRS and CDR2 YFSETQ come from the germline V gene. This CDR3 region has 16 residues. As DNA, the CDR3 is TGCGCCAGCAGATCCTCTAGCGGGGGTTTTCAAGAGACCCAGTACTTC. Translating gives CASRSSSGGFQETQYF.

This clonotype was observed a handful of times. This rearrangement joins TRBV7-9 to TRBJ1-2; 7 bases agree with TRBD1. V lost 5 bases to trimming and J lost 3 bases; unmatched junction nucleotides: 18. CDR1 is SEHNR and CDR2 is FQNEAQ in the germline V gene (reference sequence). This CDR3 is 18 amino acids long. CDR3 in DNA: TGTGCCAGCAGCCCTCGGTCCCGGGACAGACCCTTATACTATGGCTACACCTTC. Encoded protein: CASSPRSRDRPLYYGYTF.

In this sample, this clonotype turned up once. The chain has TRBV11-1 and TRBJ2-1; D remains ambiguous. Germline V gene data show CDR1 as SGHAT and CDR2 as FQDESV (reference sequence). The CDR3 has 16 amino acids. V lost 1 base, J lost 0 bases, and 10 bases lay in between. CDR3 coding DNA: TGTGCCAGCAGCTTAGTGGTCAGAAGCTCCTACAATGAGCAGTTCTTC. As protein: CASSLVVRSSYNEQFF.

This clonotype occurred many times. The chain carries TRBV6-2 or TRBV6-3 and TRBJ1-6, with unresolved D. Trimming left V 4 bases short and J 8 bases short, with 9 bases between. Germline CDR1 reads MNHEY; CDR2 reads SVGEGT. The CDR3 extends over 13 amino acids. The CDR3 here is CASSFYLDSPLHF. The CDR3 coding sequence is TGTGCCAGCAGTTTTTACCTTGATTCACCCCTCCACTTT.

This sequence joins TRBV29-1 and TRBJ2-5; D not resolved. Germline CDR1 and CDR2: SQVTM and ANQGSEA. Trimming pared 1 base from V and 0 bases from J, leaving 3 bases between. The length of the CDR3 is 12 residues. CDR3 sequence reads: CSVEVHQETQYF. Here the CDR3 DNA reads TGCAGCGTTGAAGTTCACCAAGAGACCCAGTACTTC.

This clonotype has only a few counts. The J gene is TRBJ2-7, the V gene TRBV6-5; D might be TRBD1 (6 bases). The ends were cut back, 0 bases at V and 7 bases at J, with 16 bases in the middle. CDR1 MNHEY and CDR2 SVGAGI come from the germline V gene. This CDR3 has 15 amino acids. Here the CDR3 reads CASSYSDSAWSEQYF. CDR3 DNA: TGTGCCAGCAGTTACTCGGACAGCGCTTGGTCGGAGCAGTACTTC.

As DNA, the CDR3 is TGTGCCAGCAGCTCAATCGGGGCTAATTCACCCCTCCACTTT. Protein sequence: CASSSIGANSPLHF. The chain couples TRBV7-2 to TRBJ1-6, with D possibly TRBD1 on 5 matching bases. The CDR3 is made up of 14 amino acids. The ends were cut back, 4 bases at V and 6 bases at J, with 10 bases in the middle. Germline-derived CDR1 and CDR2 are SGHTA and FQGNSA.

This clonotype has just a few counts. The chain uses TRBV11-2 and TRBJ2-2; the D is unclear. The CDR3 sequence is 14 residues long. Germline CDR1 is SGHAT and CDR2 is FQNNGV. Deletions cut 3 bases from V and 4 bases from J, with 9 bases between. The CDR3 coding sequence is TGTGCCAGCAGCTTGGCCAGCCCCACCGGGGAGCTGTTTTTT. It specifies CASSLASPTGELFF.

The chain has TRBV7-9 and TRBJ2-3; D is ambiguous. The V gene's germline CDR1 is SEHNR and CDR2 FQNEAQ (reference sequence). Between the trimmed V and J ends, which lost 5 bases and 4 bases, there was a span of 13 bases. The CDR3 is 14 amino acids. CDR3: CASSLQYAADTQYF. The CDR3 coding sequence is TGTGCCAGCAGCCTACAGTACGCGGCAGATACGCAGTATTTT.

The V call is TRBV4-3, the J call TRBJ2-6; D possibly corresponds to TRBD1 (6 bases). The CDR3 has 19 amino acids. Germline V CDR1 and CDR2: LGHNA, YSLEER. The V end lost 0 bases, the J end lost 0 bases, and 15 bases lay between the germline ends. In DNA, the CDR3 is TGCGCCAGCAGCCAAGATTGGCCAGGGGTTTACTCTGGGGCCAACGTCCTGACTTTC. It is translated as CASSQDWPGVYSGANVLTF.

V gene TRBV7-9 combines with J gene TRBJ1-2; tentative D call: TRBD1 (5 bases). Germline V gene data show CDR1 as SEHNR and CDR2 as FQNEAQ (reference sequence). The CDR3 spans 15 residues. V lost 5 bases to trimming and J lost 1 base, with 14 bases between them. The CDR3 reads CASSGQGYRNYGYTF. In DNA, the CDR3 is TGTGCCAGCAGCGGGCAGGGTTATCGTAACTATGGCTACACCTTC.

The sample holds a few counts of this clonotype. The rearrangement joins TRBV6-5 to TRBJ1-1, with a weak D call TRBD1 (5 bases). This CDR3 contains 12 residues. Deletions cut 2 bases from V and 8 bases from J, with 9 bases between. CDR1 and CDR2 (germline): MNHEY, SVGAGI. CDR3 DNA sequence: TGTGCCAGCAGTTACGGGGGGGTAGAAGCTTTCTTT. Translating it yields CASSYGGVEAFF.